This is a list of T cell receptor beta chains from one sample in a study of cytomegalovirus exposure and HLA in healthy donors. Assay: immunoSEQ multiplex PCR; the TCRdb copy retains only in-frame clones and omits some. The sample carries 55,000 to 70,000 clones, around 89% recorded once. Source material: PBMCs. The receptors were gathered from a woman aged 18-30 years in good health and CMV-seronegative. The CDR3 runs from the conserved cysteine through the conserved F or W. D genes are given only for firm matches. Rows give clone size only sometimes, using once, few, many, or a class for an expanded clone.

v_call	j_call	clone_size	d_call	cdr3_aa	cdr3_nt
TRBV5-1	TRBJ2-7	NA	TRBD1	CASSLGNRQGSEEQYF	TGCGCCAGCAGCTTGGGGAACCGACAGGGTTCGGAGGAGCAGTACTTC
TRBV30	TRBJ1-1	NA	NA	CAWNRGLNTEAFF	TGTGCCTGGAATAGGGGCTTGAACACTGAAGCTTTCTTT
TRBV7-2	TRBJ2-7	NA	TRBD2	CASSLSGMASYEQYF	TGTGCCAGCAGCTTAAGCGGGATGGCGTCCTACGAGCAGTACTTC
TRBV18	TRBJ2-3	NA	TRBD1	CASSPTTGTGPTDTQYF	TGTGCCAGCTCACCAACAACCGGGACAGGGCCCACAGATACGCAGTATTTT
TRBV7-8	TRBJ2-5	NA	NA	CASSKRAKETQYF	TGTGCCAGCAGCAAACGCGCCAAAGAGACCCAGTACTTC
TRBV30	TRBJ1-2	NA	NA	CALRGAGGYTF	TGTGCCCTCCGGGGGGCGGGTGGCTACACCTTC
TRBV9	TRBJ2-1	NA	TRBD1	CASSVGGRGLYNEQFF	TGTGCCAGCAGCGTAGGGGGCAGGGGGCTTTACAATGAGCAGTTCTTC
TRBV18	TRBJ1-5	NA	NA	CASSPPGRGNQPQHF	TGTGCCAGCTCACCACCGGGCAGGGGAAATCAGCCCCAGCATTTT
TRBV13	TRBJ1-6	NA	NA	CASSLKGGGGNSPLHF	TGTGCCAGCAGCTTAAAGGGGGGCGGGGGAAACTCACCCCTCCACTTT
TRBV19	TRBJ1-1	NA	NA	CASAELNTEAFF	TGTGCCTCTGCGGAGTTGAACACTGAAGCTTTCTTT
TRBV19	TRBJ2-7	NA	NA	CASSPIGRGLDEQYF	TGTGCCAGTAGTCCGATTGGGCGGGGCCTCGACGAGCAGTACTTC
TRBV6-5	TRBJ1-2	NA	NA	CASFGSYGYTF	TGTGCCAGCTTCGGGAGTTACGGCTACACCTTC
TRBV5-1	TRBJ1-2	NA	TRBD1	CASSYSPDRGDSGYTF	TGCGCCAGCAGCTACTCACCGGACAGGGGGGACTCTGGCTACACCTTC
TRBV28	TRBJ1-2	NA	TRBD1	CASSRTGNYGYTF	TGTGCCAGCAGTCGGACAGGGAACTATGGCTACACCTTC
TRBV10-1	TRBJ2-1	NA	NA	CASSEQQENEQFF	TGCGCCAGCAGTGAGCAACAGGAGAATGAGCAGTTCTTC
TRBV19	TRBJ2-1	NA	TRBD1	CASRDRAGNEQFF	TGTGCCAGTAGAGACAGGGCGGGCAATGAGCAGTTCTTC
TRBV9	TRBJ2-1	NA	TRBD2	CASSPDPLAGEPYNEQFF	TGTGCCAGCAGCCCCGACCCATTAGCGGGGGAGCCTTACAATGAGCAGTTCTTC
TRBV19	TRBJ2-7	once	NA	CASSMEISYEQYF	TGTGCCAGTAGTATGGAGATCTCCTACGAGCAGTACTTC
TRBV4-3	TRBJ2-6	NA	TRBD1	CASSQDPRPGTGVGANVLTF	TGCGCCAGCAGCCAAGATCCCCGTCCCGGGACAGGGGTCGGGGCCAACGTCCTGACTTTC
TRBV27	TRBJ2-7	NA	TRBD1	CASRRQGGPYEQYF	TGTGCCAGCAGAAGACAGGGTGGTCCCTACGAGCAGTACTTC
TRBV5-1	TRBJ2-3	NA	NA	CASSLEPRQSTDTQYF	TGCGCCAGCAGCTTGGAACCGAGACAGAGCACAGATACGCAGTATTTT
TRBV19	TRBJ1-2	NA	TRBD1	CASSPDRVLGYTF	TGTGCCAGTAGCCCAGACAGGGTTCTTGGCTACACCTTC
TRBV29-1	TRBJ1-4	NA	NA	CSVGAGPNEKLFF	TGCAGCGTGGGGGCAGGGCCTAATGAAAAACTGTTTTTT
TRBV23-1	TRBJ2-5	NA	TRBD1	CASSQHHTGTAGETQYF	TGCGCCAGCAGTCAGCACCATACCGGGACAGCTGGGGAGACCCAGTACTTC